This T cell receptor (beta chain) derives from a study of PD-L1 blockade in urothelial cancer. With V trimmed by 0 bases and J by 4 bases, 0 bases remained unmatched. Germline lookup yields CDR1 SNHLY and CDR2 FYNNEI. The CDR3 runs 15 residues. This clone was recorded a few times. Generated by immunoSEQ multiplex PCR, the TCRdb table keeps only in-frame clones and is missing some. The table lists 85,000 to 130,000 clones, about 90% of them singletons. The sequence was obtained from a woman older than 75 with urothelial cancer. The chain links TRBV2 to TRBJ1-5, with 10 bases aligning to TRBD1. Sequenced here: PBMCs, sampled around atezolizumab (anti-PD-L1) treatment. This CDR3 reads CASSEAGQGNQPQHF. The CDR3 bases are TGTGCCAGCAGTGAAGCGGGACAGGGGAATCAGCCCCAGCATTTT.